This TCR beta chain was found in a study of T cells in Graves' hyperthyroidism and ophthalmopathy. Study results and limitations: Most thyroid clonotypes with frequency above 0.001 were detected in blood.

This CDR3 comprises 11 residues. Trimming left V 6 bases short and J 7 bases short, with 9 bases between. Amplified regions were TCR beta CDR3 sequences from RNA transcripts. The TCR CDR3 was amplified in a first-round RT-PCR using the HTBI primer set. TCRdb used MiXCR to reprocess the multiplex PCR reads, holding one entry per CDR3 protein. The data hold more than 300,000 distinct CDR3 sequences, with less than 20% observed a single time. The authors obtained PBMCs from around 11 ml of fresh peripheral blood. The table lists this clonotype with many counts. Its matching antigen is unknown. Specimen: blood. This receptor was taken from a man aged 18 to 30 with Graves' ophthalmopathy. The chain links TRBV12-3 or TRBV12-4 to TRBJ1-2, with a tentative D call TRBD1 (5 bases). The CDR3 sequence: CASRQGGGYTF. The DNA for the CDR3 is TGTGCCAGCAGGCAGGGCGGTGGCTACACCTTC.